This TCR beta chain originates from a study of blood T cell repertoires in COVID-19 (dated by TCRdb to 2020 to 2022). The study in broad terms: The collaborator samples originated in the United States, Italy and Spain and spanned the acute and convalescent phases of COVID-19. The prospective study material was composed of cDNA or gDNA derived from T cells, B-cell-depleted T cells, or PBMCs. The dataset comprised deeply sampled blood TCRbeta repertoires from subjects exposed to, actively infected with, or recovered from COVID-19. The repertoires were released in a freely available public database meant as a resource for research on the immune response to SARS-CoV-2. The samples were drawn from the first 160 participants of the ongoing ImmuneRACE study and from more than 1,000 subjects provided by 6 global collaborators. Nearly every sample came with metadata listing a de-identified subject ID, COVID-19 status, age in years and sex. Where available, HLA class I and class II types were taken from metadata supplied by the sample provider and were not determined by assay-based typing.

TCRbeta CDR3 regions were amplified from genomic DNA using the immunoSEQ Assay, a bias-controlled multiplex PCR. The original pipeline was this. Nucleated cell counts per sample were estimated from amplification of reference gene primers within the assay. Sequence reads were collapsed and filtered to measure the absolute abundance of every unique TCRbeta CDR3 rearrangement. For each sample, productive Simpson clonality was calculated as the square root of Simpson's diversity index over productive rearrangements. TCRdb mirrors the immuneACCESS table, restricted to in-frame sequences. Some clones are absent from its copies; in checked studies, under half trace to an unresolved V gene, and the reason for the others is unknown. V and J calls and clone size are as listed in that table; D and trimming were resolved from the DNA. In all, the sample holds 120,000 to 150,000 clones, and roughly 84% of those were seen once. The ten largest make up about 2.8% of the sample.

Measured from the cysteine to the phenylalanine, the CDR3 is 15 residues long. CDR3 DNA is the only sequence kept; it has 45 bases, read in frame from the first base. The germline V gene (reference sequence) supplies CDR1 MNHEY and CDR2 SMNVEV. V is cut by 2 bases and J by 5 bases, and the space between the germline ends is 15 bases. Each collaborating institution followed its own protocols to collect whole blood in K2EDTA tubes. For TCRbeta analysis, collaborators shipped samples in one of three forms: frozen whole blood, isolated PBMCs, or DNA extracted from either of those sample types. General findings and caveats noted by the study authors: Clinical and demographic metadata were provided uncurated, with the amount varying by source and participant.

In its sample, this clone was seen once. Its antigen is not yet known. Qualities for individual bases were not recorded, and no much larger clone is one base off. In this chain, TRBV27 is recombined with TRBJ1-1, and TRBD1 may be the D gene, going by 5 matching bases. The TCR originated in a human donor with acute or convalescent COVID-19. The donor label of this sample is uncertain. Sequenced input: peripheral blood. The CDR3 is CASSLRGPLVTEAFF. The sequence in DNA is TGTGCCAGCAGTTTAAGGGGCCCTCTAGTGACTGAAGCTTTCTTT.